This T cell receptor (beta chain) was captured in a study of cytomegalovirus exposure and HLA in healthy donors. Germline V gene sequence: CDR1 SNHLY, CDR2 FYNNEI. Trimming removed 2 bases at V and 5 bases at J, with 10 bases between. The CDR3 consists of 14 residues. Regarding this clone: Its antigen is undetermined.

The PCR employed 60 Vbeta primers together with 13 Jbeta primers. Repertoires were generated with immunoSEQ multiplex PCR, while TCRdb's copy carries only in-frame clones and drops some. The table has roughly 82,000 clones, 72% seen once. Study observations and caveats: A link between a missense DCLRE1C variant and TCR beta V- and J-gene trimming emerged from a later analysis. What TCR beta sequences reportedly achieved was accurate prediction of HLA-A and HLA-B alleles in most subjects.

The chain recombines TRBV2 with TRBJ1-5; possibly TRBD1 for D (6 bases). The specimen was PBMCs. The origin of this receptor is a woman in her 40s in good health and CMV-seropositive. In DNA, the CDR3 is TGTGCCAGCAGTGAACAGGGGACGGATCAGCCCCAGCATTTT. Protein product: CASSEQGTDQPQHF.